This TCR beta chain was sequenced for a study of molecular identifiers for immune sequencing clone quantification. Whole-study results and caveats: Identical TCR molecules that share a barcode could lead to an underestimation of highly expanded clone sizes. In naive cells, clones above 20 RNA copies held under 1% of molecules, whereas in effector cells they held over 98%.

This clonotype was found many times. The antigen remains unidentified. Naive CD8 sequencing libraries were generated from 20,000 to 1,000,000 sorted cells, with 10%, 30% or 50% RNA as input. CD8+CD4-CCR7+CD45RA+ cells were sorted as naive CD8 T cells. There are 15 residues in the CDR3. The germline V gene encodes CDR1 MNHEY and CDR2 SVGAGI. Losses at the gene ends were 6 bases for V and 0 bases for J; bases not matched to a gene: 3. TCRdb analysed the PCR reads with MiXCR anew, one entry per CDR3 protein. Of about 510,000 distinct CDR3 sequences listed, over 20% are singletons. Sequencing used naive CD8+ T cells from blood, with Jurkat cell RNA spiked in. Subset defined: FACS-sorted CD8+CD4-CCR7+CD45RA+ naive T cells. V and J are TRBV6-5 and TRBJ2-3; 10 bases line up with TRBD2. The clonotype comes from a human donor in good health. Some libraries in this study had Jurkat cell RNA spiked in. The CDR3 loop reads CASSGLAASTDTQYF. CDR3 coding DNA: TGTGCCAGCAGCGGACTAGCGGCTAGCACAGATACGCAGTATTTT.